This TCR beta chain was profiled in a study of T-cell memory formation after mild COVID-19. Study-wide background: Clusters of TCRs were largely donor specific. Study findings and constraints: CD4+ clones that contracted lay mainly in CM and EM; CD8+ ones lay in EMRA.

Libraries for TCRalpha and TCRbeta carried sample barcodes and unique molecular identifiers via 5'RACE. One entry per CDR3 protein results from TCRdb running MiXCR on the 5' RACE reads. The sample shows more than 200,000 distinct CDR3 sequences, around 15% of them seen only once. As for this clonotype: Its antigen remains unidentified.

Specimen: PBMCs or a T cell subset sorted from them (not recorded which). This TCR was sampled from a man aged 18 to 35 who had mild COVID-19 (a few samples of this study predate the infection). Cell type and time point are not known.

CDR3 bases: TGTGCCAGCAGCCTCTGGCCGGGACAGAATCTAAACACTGAAGCTTTCTTT. This encodes CASSLWPGQNLNTEAFF. The J gene is TRBJ1-1, the V gene TRBV7-9; 7 bases are a match to TRBD1. The CDR3 has 17 residues. CDR1 is SEHNR, CDR2 FQNEAQ, per germline (reference sequence). V shed 5 bases and J 2 bases; nucleotides not matched to a gene: 14.